These 9 T cell receptor beta chains share one sample of origin, sequenced in a study of shared clonotypes between healthy human individuals (TCRdb year 2020). Preparation of the library involved the immunoSEQ multiplex PCR assay. What TCRdb holds here is the immuneACCESS table cut down to in-frame rearrangements. Part of the clones is not present; checked against another copy, under half of the missing clones reflect an unresolved V gene, and the others are unexplained. This sample has around 1,100,000 clones in its table, and around 77% of those were observed once. Of the sample, 0.85% to 1% falls within the top ten clones. The material sequenced was memory CD4+ T cells from PBMCs. Interpreted using the paper, the cell subset or site label stands for: CD45RA-negative fraction. The origin of the receptors is a man aged 18 to 29 in good health. Some clones in this sample may be carry-over from other donors' samples.

V and J are TRBV6-6 and TRBJ1-1; 11 nucleotides agree with TRBD1. The CDR3 runs 15 residues. Per germline, CDR1 MNHNY and CDR2 SVGAGI (reference sequence). After removal of 2 bases from V and 2 bases from J, the junction contained 1 base not matched to a gene. The DNA for the CDR3 is TGTGCCAGCAGTTACCGGACAGGGGGCAACACTGAAGCTTTCTTT. This codes for CASSYRTGGNTEAFF.

This chain links TRBV25-1 with TRBJ2-1; 13 bases map to TRBD2. Germline assignment: CDR1 MGHDK and CDR2 SYGVNS. This CDR3 is 15 amino acids long. V dropped 6 bases and J dropped 6; count of bases not matched to a gene: 5. CDR3: CASREGLAGLNEQFF. CDR3 bases: TGTGCCAGCAGAGAGGGACTAGCGGGGCTCAATGAGCAGTTCTTC. The whole variable domain, remainder taken from reference TRBV25-1 and TRBJ2-1, is EADIYQTPRYLVIGTGKKITLECSQTMGHDKMYWYQQDPGMELHLIHYSYGVNSTEKGDLSSESTVSRIRTEHFPLTLESARPSHTSQYLCASREGLAGLNEQFFGPGTRLTVL.

The sample holds a few counts of this clone. The gene calls are TRBV14 and TRBJ2-3; D ambiguous. V was cut by 3 bases and J by 2 bases, with 3 bases left in between. The CDR3 totals 12 residues. Germline-derived CDR1 and CDR2 are SGHDN and FVKESK. CDR3 region: CASSHITDTQYF. The CDR3 bases are TGTGCCAGCAGCCACATCACAGATACGCAGTATTTT.

This rearrangement joins TRBV7-8 to TRBJ2-7; tentatively, D is TRBD1 (6 bases). Trimming took off 2 bases at V and 3 bases at J, with 11 bases between the two ends. In germline, CDR1 is SGHVS, CDR2 FQNEAQ. The CDR3 loop spans 14 amino acids. CDR3 sequence (DNA): TGTGCCAGCAGCTTACGGGACAATTTCTACGAGCAGTACTTC. The encoded protein is CASSLRDNFYEQYF.

This chain links TRBV14 with TRBJ2-1; TRBD1 is a possible D gene (5 bases). CDR1 and CDR2 (germline): SGHDN, FVKESK. The CDR3 extends over 13 amino acids. The V end lost 3 bases, the J end lost 8 bases, and 11 bases lay between the germline ends. CDR3 nucleotides: TGTGCCAGCAGCCAGGTCTGGGGCTATGAGCAGTTCTTC. It yields the protein CASSQVWGYEQFF.

This clone has just a few counts. V and J are TRBV2 and TRBJ2-5; 7 bases match TRBD2. With V trimmed by 6 bases and J by 4 bases, 11 bases remained unmatched. This CDR3 is 15 amino acids long. The germline gives CDR1 SNHLY, CDR2 FYNNEI. The CDR3, as DNA: TGTGCCAGCAGGGCCGGGACTACATCAGGAGAGACCCAGTACTTC. The encoded protein is CASRAGTTSGETQYF.

The chain links TRBV10-3 to TRBJ1-4, with 7 bases that match TRBD1. V lost 6 bases, J lost 8 bases, and 6 bases stayed unmatched. The CDR3 length is 13 residues. From germline, CDR1 is ENHRY and CDR2 SYGVKD. CDR3 nucleotides: TGTGCCATCAGCCCCGGGACAGCCGAAAAACTGTTTTTT. Its protein is CAISPGTAEKLFF.

The chain links TRBV6-6 to TRBJ1-1; perhaps TRBD1 as D (5 bases). The CDR3 extends over 14 amino acids. Deletions cut 6 bases from V and 1 base from J, with 12 bases between. From germline, CDR1 is MNHNY and CDR2 SVGAGI (reference sequence). Here the CDR3 DNA reads TGTGCCAGCAGAGGGGCCAGGGAGAACACTGAAGCTTTCTTT. Its translation is CASRGARENTEAFF.

This chain links TRBV12-5 with TRBJ1-1; D unresolved. The V end lost 0 bases, the J end lost 4 bases, and 21 bases lay between the germline ends. CDR3 length: 18 residues. Germline V gene sequence: CDR1 LGHNT, CDR2 FRNRAP. CDR3 amino acids: CASGLVLGRRALGTEAFF. In DNA form, the CDR3 reads TGTGCTAGTGGTTTGGTCCTTGGGCGGAGGGCTTTGGGCACTGAAGCTTTCTTT.